Shown below are 21 T cell receptor beta chains from a single sample sequenced in a study of HIV-infected patients and healthy controls. Approximately 510 ng RNA was reverse transcribed with alpha and beta constant-region primers. Each of the alpha and beta chains got its own library through chain-specific third strand synthesis with indices. One entry per CDR3 protein, called by TCRdb with MiXCR from the 5' RACE reads. Of over 15,000 distinct CDR3 sequences detected, around 6.7% appear once; the ten largest clones hold approximately 8%. No cell fractionation was done, so the repertoire covers all unsorted peripheral blood T cells. The sequenced sample consisted of blood. The receptors were gathered from an adult in good health.

This clonotype is deemed medium-sized. The V and J genes are TRBV28 and TRBJ1-1, with D maybe TRBD1 (6 bases). The CDR3 sequence is 12 residues long. V was clipped by 1 base and J by 11 bases, with 11 bases between them. Per the germline V gene, CDR1 is MDHEN and CDR2 is SYDVKM. The CDR3 DNA sequence: TGTGCCAGCAGTTTATTGTTCCAGGGGGCTTTCTTT. Amino acids: CASSLLFQGAFF. The variable domain in full, completed from reference TRBV28 and TRBJ1-1, reads DVKVTQSSRYLVKRTGEKVFLECVQDMDHENMFWYRQDPGLGLRLIYFSYDVKMKEKGDIPEGYSVSREKKERFSLILESASTNQTSMYLCASSLLFQGAFFGQGTRLTVV.

This clonotype has at least ten counts. The chain is built from TRBV19 and TRBJ2-7, with D maybe TRBD1 (6 bases). Per the germline V gene, CDR1 is LNHDA and CDR2 is SQIVND (reference sequence). This CDR3 has 14 amino acids. Trimming removed 3 bases from V and 5 bases from J, with 14 bases in between. The DNA of the CDR3 is TGTGCCAGTAGTATGGGGGCTTTGCAGAACGAGCAGTACTTC. Protein: CASSMGALQNEQYF.

This chain connects TRBV10-3 to TRBJ1-1; a possible D gene is TRBD1 (6 bases). The V end lost 6 bases, the J end lost 3 bases, and 20 bases lay between the germline ends. Germline-derived CDR1 and CDR2 are ENHRY and SYGVKD. This CDR3 spans 16 amino acids. The CDR3 sequence is CAIRMTGLVPDTEAFF. In nucleotides, the CDR3 is TGTGCCATCAGGATGACAGGTTTGGTGCCCGACACTGAAGCTTTCTTT.

Ten or more counts support this clonotype. The gene calls are TRBV6-2 or TRBV6-3 and TRBJ2-7; 7 nucleotides align to TRBD2. The CDR3 spans 15 residues. Germline loops: CDR1 MNHEY, CDR2 SVGEGT. J lost 1 base, V lost 6 bases, and 9 bases had no gene match. In DNA form, the CDR3 reads TGTGCCAGCAGGGAACATGGGGGGGGATCCTACGAGCAGTACTTC. The encoded protein is CASREHGGGSYEQYF.

This clonotype has a count of ten or more. V and J are TRBV6-2 or TRBV6-3 and TRBJ1-6; 9 nucleotides match TRBD1. Germline values: CDR1 MNHEY, CDR2 SVGEGT. The V segment lost 7 bases and the J segment 4 bases; nucleotides outside the gene matches: 5. This CDR3 is built from 15 residues. CDR3 DNA sequence: TGTGCCAGCATGAGGACAGGGGAGTATAATTCACCCCTCCACTTT. Protein: CASMRTGEYNSPLHF.

This clonotype was seen a few times. V is TRBV20-1 and J is TRBJ1-4; D is perhaps TRBD1 (6 bases). V gave up 6 bases and J gave up 5 bases, with 13 bases separating them. Germline CDR1 reads DFQATT; CDR2 reads SNEGSKA (reference sequence). This CDR3 region has 13 residues. CDR3 DNA sequence: TGCAGTGCCCCCGGAGGGGGGAATGAAAAACTGTTTTTT. Protein product: CSAPGGGNEKLFF.

In this sample, this clonotype turned up many times. The genes are TRBV20-1 and TRBJ1-5, with D possibly TRBD1 on 6 matching bases. CDR3 size: 11 residues. CDR1 and CDR2 (germline): DFQATT, SNEGSKA (reference sequence). Trimming took off 6 bases at V and 8 bases at J, with 11 bases between the two ends. CDR3 in amino acids: CSAKGGEPQHF. CDR3 nucleotide sequence: TGCAGTGCCAAGGGGGGAGAGCCCCAGCATTTT.

This clonotype was seen ten or more times. The rearrangement links TRBV19 to TRBJ2-1, with D possibly TRBD1 on 6 matching bases. V dropped 4 bases and J dropped 5 bases, with 6 bases sitting between them. From germline, CDR1 is LNHDA and CDR2 SQIVND (reference sequence). The CDR3 spans 12 residues. The CDR3 here is CASSNRDNEQFF. DNA of the CDR3: TGTGCCAGTAGTAACAGGGACAATGAGCAGTTCTTC. Full variable domain (remainder filled in from reference TRBV19 and TRBJ2-1): DGGITQSPKYLFRKEGQNVTLSCEQNLNHDAMYWYRQDPGQGLRLIYYSQIVNDFQKGDIAEGYSVSREKKESFPLTVTSAQKNPTAFYLCASSNRDNEQFFGPGTRLTVL.

This clonotype is deemed medium-sized. The rearrangement links TRBV6-2 or TRBV6-3 to TRBJ1-1; D not resolved. Trimming removed 7 bases at V and 6 bases at J, with 15 bases between. Per germline, CDR1 MNHEY and CDR2 SVGEGT. The CDR3 spans 13 residues. The CDR3 reads CASKTDGMSEAFF. The CDR3 DNA sequence: TGTGCCAGCAAAACAGACGGTATGTCTGAAGCTTTCTTT.

This clonotype was seen more than once but under ten times. The chain combines TRBV7-9 with TRBJ2-1, with TRBD2 as a possible D gene (7 bases). Germline CDR1 is SEHNR and CDR2 is FQNEAQ (reference sequence). CDR3 size: 16 residues. The V and J ends lost 2 bases and 8 bases respectively, with 19 bases between them. CDR3 in DNA: TGTGCCAGCAGCTTATGGATTGCAGGGGAGGGGGATGAGCAGTTCTTC. It codes for CASSLWIAGEGDEQFF.

Sample share makes this clonotype medium-sized (0.01 to 0.1%). The chain recombines TRBV29-1 with TRBJ2-3; 10 nucleotides align to TRBD1. V lost 8 bases to trimming and J lost 4 bases; unmatched junction nucleotides: 6. The germline V gene has CDR1 SQVTM and CDR2 ANQGSEA. The CDR3 length is 13 residues. The DNA for the CDR3 is TGCAGCATGACAGGGGGCGCCGCAGATACGCAGTATTTT. It codes for CSMTGGAADTQYF.

This clonotype was seen at least ten times. The chain uses TRBV7-6 and TRBJ2-6; no clear D gene. With 3 bases removed from V and 0 bases from J, the gap between germline ends came to 15 bases. Germline CDR1 reads SGHVS; CDR2 reads FNYEAQ. There are 18 residues in the CDR3. Here the CDR3 reads CASSFRASKSSGANVLTF. The CDR3 region has the DNA TGTGCCAGCAGCTTTAGGGCGTCCAAGAGCTCTGGGGCCAACGTCCTGACTTTC.

Sample share makes this clonotype medium-sized. The chain carries TRBV20-1 and TRBJ1-1; 11 bases map to TRBD1. Losses at the gene ends were 6 bases for V and 4 bases for J; bases not matched to a gene: 7. There are 14 residues in the CDR3. CDR1 is DFQATT and CDR2 is SNEGSKA in the germline V gene (reference sequence). CDR3 nucleotide sequence: TGCAGTGCCCGGGACAGGGGGACAGGCACTGAAGCTTTCTTT. As protein: CSARDRGTGTEAFF.

Judged by abundance, this clonotype is medium-sized. In DNA form, the CDR3 reads TGTGCCAGCAGCCGACAGGGGGCGTACGAGCAGTACTTC. This encodes CASSRQGAYEQYF. V and J are TRBV7-2 and TRBJ2-7; TRBD1 matches 10 bases. Germline V gene lookup returns CDR1 SGHTA and CDR2 FQGNSA. The V segment lost 5 bases and the J segment 4 bases; nucleotides outside the gene matches: 2. CDR3 size: 13 residues.

This clonotype is medium-sized by share. The chain uses TRBV20-1 and TRBJ1-1; perhaps TRBD1 as D (5 bases). This CDR3 contains 14 residues. V lost 3 bases to trimming and J lost 2 bases, with 13 bases between them. Per germline, CDR1 DFQATT and CDR2 SNEGSKA (reference sequence). The CDR3 loop reads CSARRGRENTEAFF. The CDR3 DNA sequence: TGCAGTGCTAGGCGGGGCAGGGAAAACACTGAAGCTTTCTTT.

This clonotype was counted at least ten times. This chain connects TRBV27 to TRBJ1-5; D may be TRBD1 (6 bases). Germline V lookup: CDR1 MNHEY, CDR2 SMNVEV (reference sequence). CDR3 length equals 14 residues. With 5 bases removed from V and 6 bases from J, the gap between germline ends came to 14 bases. CDR3 region: CASSPQRTVQPQHF. CDR3 nucleotide sequence: TGTGCCAGCAGTCCTCAACGGACAGTTCAGCCCCAGCATTTT.

This clonotype is medium-sized by share. The chain links TRBV29-1 to TRBJ1-1; D possibly corresponds to TRBD1 (5 bases). This CDR3 contains 14 residues. V was pared by 7 bases and J by 4 bases, with 19 bases between. CDR1 SQVTM and CDR2 ANQGSEA come from the germline V gene. CDR3 in amino acids: CSAHLDSLGTEAFF. In DNA, the CDR3 is TGCAGCGCCCATTTAGACAGCCTGGGCACTGAAGCTTTCTTT. Looking up the rest from reference TRBV29-1 and TRBJ1-1 gives the full variable domain: SAVISQKPSRDICQRGTSLTIQCQVDSQVTMMFWYRQQPGQSLTLIATANQGSEATYESGFVIDKFPISRPNLTFSTLTVSNMSPEDSSIYLCSAHLDSLGTEAFFGQGTRLTVV.

This clonotype came up many times. The V and J genes are TRBV19 and TRBJ2-7, with 10 bases aligning to TRBD2. Trimming took 4 bases from V and 6 from J; bases not matched to a gene: 6. The CDR3 spans 14 residues. Germline V lookup: CDR1 LNHDA, CDR2 SQIVND (reference sequence). CDR3 loop: CASSTSGRASEQYF. CDR3 coding DNA: TGTGCCAGTAGTACGAGCGGGAGGGCCTCCGAGCAGTACTTC.

This clonotype was detected ten times or more. The chain couples TRBV14 to TRBJ2-3; D remains unclear. There are 15 residues in the CDR3. Trimming cost V 5 bases and J 0 bases, with 12 bases left between them. From germline, CDR1 is SGHDN and CDR2 FVKESK. As DNA, the CDR3 is TGTGCCAGCAGCTTGACTTATACTAGCACAGATACGCAGTATTTT. Protein: CASSLTYTSTDTQYF.

This clonotype was detected many times. The rearrangement links TRBV2 to TRBJ2-4; 7 bases line up with TRBD2. This CDR3 comprises 16 residues. V gave up 1 base and J gave up 0 bases; unmatched junction bases: 3. The germline gives CDR1 SNHLY, CDR2 FYNNEI. The CDR3 here is CASSEGLAVAKNIQYF. The CDR3 DNA reads TGTGCCAGCAGTGAAGGGCTAGCGGTAGCCAAAAACATTCAGTACTTC.

By sample share, this clonotype is medium-sized. The DNA of the CDR3 is TGCAGTGCTAGCCGCATGGGGGAGAGCTCCTACAATGAGCAGTTCTTC. Amino acid sequence: CSASRMGESSYNEQFF. The V and J genes are TRBV20-1 and TRBJ2-1, with D tentatively TRBD1 or TRBD2 (5 bases each). The CDR3 loop spans 16 amino acids. Trimming pared 3 bases from V and 0 bases from J, leaving 15 bases between. Germline V gives CDR1 DFQATT, CDR2 SNEGSKA (reference sequence).